This TCR beta chain was sequenced during a study of radiotherapy plus CTLA-4 blockade in lung cancer (dated 2018 in TCRdb). Regarding the complete study: Objective responses occurred in 18% of enrolled patients, and 25% to 40% achieved disease control.

Here is what the overall study found, with its caveats: TCR clones derived from tumors expanded in peripheral blood after treatment with radiotherapy and ipilimumab. The strongest predictors of response were reported to be early dynamic shifts in blood T cell clones along with a rise in serum interferon-beta following radiation.

The study evaluated CTLA-4 blockade (ipilimumab) given together with focal radiation therapy in patients who had chemo-refractory metastatic non-small-cell lung cancer. Libraries came from the immunoSEQ multiplex PCR assay. TCRdb obtained this table from immuneACCESS and retained in-frame rearrangements with V and J assigned. These tables miss some clones; where compared with another copy, unresolved V genes account for less than half of the shortfall, and the remainder is unexplained. This sample gives more than 40,000 clones in total; 65% to 70% of them show up just once. The ten largest clones take up roughly 25% of the sample. With respect to this clone: Its binding antigen is unknown. One base away there is no much larger clone; base qualities are not given.

The TCR was taken from a human donor with non-small cell lung cancer who had a partial response to radiotherapy plus ipilimumab. This sample comprised peripheral blood, obtained from a patient treated with radiotherapy plus ipilimumab.

This receptor carries the CDR3 CASSTSGFSSYEQYF. The DNA is as follows: TGTGCCAGCAGTACTAGCGGGTTCAGCTCCTACGAGCAGTACTTC. The chain links TRBV27 with TRBJ2-7; TRBD2 aligns with 9 central bases. At the junction V is shortened by 5 bases and J by 0 bases; bases outside the gene matches: 5. The CDR3 numbers 15 residues from cysteine through phenylalanine. The only DNA kept is the CDR3, 45 bases in frame from the first base. Taken from the germline V gene (reference sequence), the CDR1 and CDR2 loops are MNHEY and SMNVEV.